This T cell receptor beta chain was found in a study of T-cell memory formation after mild COVID-19. In its sample, this clonotype was seen a few times. Its antigen is unknown. The CDR3 length is 14 residues. Germline trimming cut 1 base from V and 3 bases from J; bases unmatched to any gene: 1. Germline V gene lookup returns CDR1 SEHNR and CDR2 FQNEAQ (reference sequence). General study results and limits: Pre-infection memory harbored some responding clones, suggesting cross-reactive memory joined.

MiXCR, applied by TCRdb to the 5' RACE reads, yields one record per CDR3 protein. The sample carries fewer than 650,000 distinct CDR3 sequences, about 20% recorded once. The sequence came from an adult woman who had mild COVID-19 (a few samples of this study predate the infection). Cell type and time point are not known. The sample consisted of PBMCs or a T cell subset sorted from them (not recorded which). The chain joins TRBV7-9 to TRBJ1-2; 8 nucleotides align to TRBD1. The CDR3 here is CASSLGDRYYGYTF. The CDR3, as DNA: TGTGCCAGCAGCTTAGGGGACAGGTACTATGGCTACACCTTC. Combining the CDR3 with reference TRBV7-9 and TRBJ1-2 gives the whole variable domain DTGVSQNPRHKITKRGQNVTFRCDPISEHNRLYWYRQTLGQGPEFLTYFQNEAQLEKSRLLSDRFSAERPKGSFSTLEIQRTEQGDSAMYLCASSLGDRYYGYTFGSGTRLTVV.